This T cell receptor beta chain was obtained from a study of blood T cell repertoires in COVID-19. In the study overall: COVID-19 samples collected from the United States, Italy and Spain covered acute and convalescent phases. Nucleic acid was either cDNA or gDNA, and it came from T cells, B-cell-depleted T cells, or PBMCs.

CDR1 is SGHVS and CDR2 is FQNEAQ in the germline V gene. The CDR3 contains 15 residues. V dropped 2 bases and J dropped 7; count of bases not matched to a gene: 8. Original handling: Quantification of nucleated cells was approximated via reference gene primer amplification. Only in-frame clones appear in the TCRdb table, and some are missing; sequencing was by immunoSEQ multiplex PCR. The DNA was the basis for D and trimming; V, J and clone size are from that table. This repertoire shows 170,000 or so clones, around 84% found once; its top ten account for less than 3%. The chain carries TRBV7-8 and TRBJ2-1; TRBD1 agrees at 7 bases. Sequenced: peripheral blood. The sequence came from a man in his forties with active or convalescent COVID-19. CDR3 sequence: CASSLTGTALNEQFF. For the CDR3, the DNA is TGTGCCAGCAGCTTAACCGGGACAGCTTTAAATGAGCAGTTCTTC.